The T cell receptor (beta chain) under discussion was sequenced for a study of beta chain features in type 1 diabetes. Study background: Patients were similar to healthy donors in age and gender (as well as in cell yields). General study results and limits: A possible short-template PCR bias applies equally to patients and controls. Shortening of TCRB CDR3s, moderate but significant, appeared in all four CD4+ subsets of Type 1 diabetes patients.

Based on CD45RO/CCR7/CD25/CD127/CD95/CD27, CD4+ regulatory, stem cell-like memory, naive and central memory cells were sorted. V shed 0 bases and J shed 2 bases, with 8 bases lying between them. This CDR3 is built from 14 residues. CDR1 SGHKS and CDR2 YYEKEE come from the germline V gene (reference sequence). The entirety of the isolated RNA underwent reverse transcription, so expressed TCRB transcripts were sequenced. Data came from immunoSEQ multiplex PCR; TCRdb stores just in-frame clones and leaves some out. The sample consists of 810,000 or so clones, 17% of them appearing once. This clone appeared a few times. Its matching antigen is unknown.

The chain uses TRBV5-5 and TRBJ2-5; no clear D. The source material was naive CD4+ T cells from blood. This TCR was recovered from a woman between 18 and 30 years old in good health. CDR3 DNA: TGTGCCAGCAGCTTGGGCGGTCCTCAAGAGACCCAGTACTTC. Its protein product is CASSLGGPQETQYF. The variable domain in full, with the rest retrieved from reference TRBV5-5 and TRBJ2-5, is DAGVTQSPTHLIKTRGQQVTLRCSPISGHKSVSWYQQVLGQGPQFIFQYYEKEERGRGNFPDRFSARQFPNYSSELNVNALLLGDSALYLCASSLGGPQETQYFGPGTRLLVL.